This T cell receptor beta chain was obtained from a study of spatial heterogeneity in lung cancer. Study in general: Where available, sequencing covered follow-up PBMC samples, taken at a median of around 22 months after resection. Detection consistently yielded more beta chains than alpha chains. Mean representation of each unique TCR and UMI combination in the raw reads exceeded 8.5 occurrences. Study-level points and caveats: In blood, ubiquitous expanded tumor TCRs appeared more at resection than follow-up.

Via MiXCR, TCRdb re-called the 5' RACE reads, giving one row per CDR3 protein. Of 25,000 or so distinct CDR3 sequences listed, approximately 6% were seen once; the top ten hold approximately 20%. This clonotype was seen only a few times. No antigen is known for it. V lost 6 bases and J lost 5; bases outside the gene matches: 6. The CDR3 has 13 residues. Time point: blood at routine non-recurrence follow-up after resection. Extraction of whole RNA from tumor, nontumor lung or frozen PBMC preceded unsorted sequencing. The sample in question was PBMCs, obtained at follow-up. The sequence was obtained from a male donor with early-stage non-small cell lung cancer. The chain combines TRBV12-3 or TRBV12-4 with TRBJ1-1; 7 bases map to TRBD1. The CDR3 nucleotides are TGTGCCAGCAGCCGACAGGGTTGGACTGAAGCTTTCTTT. It translates to CASSRQGWTEAFF.